This TCR beta chain originates from a study of blood T cells in healthy people across ages. Study-level results: It was the long-lived donors that had more naive CD4+ cells and higher diversity than aged donors. A strong correlation was found between TCR beta diversity and the percentage of naive T cells.

The CDR3 is 15 amino acids. The trim removed 5 bases at V and 5 bases at J, leaving 7 bases unmatched. Germline V CDR1 and CDR2: MNHEY, SVGAGI. There were at least 6 micrograms of total RNA extracted from every sample. The authors ran a second PCR of roughly 6 to 12 cycles using a sample-barcoded 5' primer and a J-beta primer mix. Via MiXCR, TCRdb re-called the 5' RACE reads, giving one row per CDR3 protein. This sample has about a million distinct CDR3 sequences, with about two fifths found just once. As regards this clonotype: Its target is unknown.

The chain has TRBV6-5 and TRBJ1-4, with 8 bases fitting TRBD1. This sequence originates from a man aged 18 to 30 in good health. The sequenced sample consisted of blood. The CDR3 reads CASSQSGQANEKLFF. CDR3 nucleotides: TGTGCCAGCAGTCAGTCGGGACAGGCAAATGAAAAACTGTTTTTT.